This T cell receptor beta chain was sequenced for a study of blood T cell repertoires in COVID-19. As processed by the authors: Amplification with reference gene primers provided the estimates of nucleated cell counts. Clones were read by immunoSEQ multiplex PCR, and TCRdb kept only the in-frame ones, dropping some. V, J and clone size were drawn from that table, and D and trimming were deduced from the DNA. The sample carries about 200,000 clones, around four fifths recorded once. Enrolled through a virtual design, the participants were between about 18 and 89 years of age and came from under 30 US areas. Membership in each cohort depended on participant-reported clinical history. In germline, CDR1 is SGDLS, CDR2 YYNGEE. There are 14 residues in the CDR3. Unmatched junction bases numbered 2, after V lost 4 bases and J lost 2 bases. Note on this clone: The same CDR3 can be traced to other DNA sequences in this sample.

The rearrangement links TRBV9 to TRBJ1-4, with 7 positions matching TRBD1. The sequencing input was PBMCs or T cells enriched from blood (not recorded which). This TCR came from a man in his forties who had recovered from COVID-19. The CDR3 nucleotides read TGTGCCAGCAGCTCAGGGGGGACTAATGAAAAACTGTTTTTT. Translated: CASSSGGTNEKLFF.